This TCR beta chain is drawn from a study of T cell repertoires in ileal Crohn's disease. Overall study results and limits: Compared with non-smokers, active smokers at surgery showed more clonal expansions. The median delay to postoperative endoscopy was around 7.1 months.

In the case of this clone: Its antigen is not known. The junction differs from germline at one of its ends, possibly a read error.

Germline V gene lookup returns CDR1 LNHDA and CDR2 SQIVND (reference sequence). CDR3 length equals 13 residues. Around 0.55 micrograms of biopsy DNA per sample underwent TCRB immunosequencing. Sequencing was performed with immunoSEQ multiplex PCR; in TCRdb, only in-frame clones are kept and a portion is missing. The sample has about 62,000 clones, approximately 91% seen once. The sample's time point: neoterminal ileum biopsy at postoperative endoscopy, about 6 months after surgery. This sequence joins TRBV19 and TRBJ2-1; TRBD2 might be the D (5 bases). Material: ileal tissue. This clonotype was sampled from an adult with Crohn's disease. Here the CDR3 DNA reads TGTGCCAGTAGTTTAGAGTTGCGGGATGAGCAGTTCTTC. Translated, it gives CASSLELRDEQFF. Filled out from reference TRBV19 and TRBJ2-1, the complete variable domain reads DGGITQSPKYLFRKEGQNVTLSCEQNLNHDAMYWYRQDPGQGLRLIYYSQIVNDFQKGDIAEGYSVSREKKESFPLTVTSAQKNPTAFYLCASSLELRDEQFFGPGTRLTVL.